This T cell receptor beta chain was identified in a study of CD8 T cells in ankylosing spondylitis. By quantitative 5'-RACE with molecular barcodes, the TCR beta libraries were made. One entry per CDR3 protein, called by TCRdb with MiXCR from the 5' RACE reads. The sample includes 300,000 to 400,000 distinct CDR3 sequences, under 25% of them seen just once. Study results and caveats: Relatively rare in peripheral blood, disease-linked clones were also CD8+. Some of these motif variants have turned up before, in reports on reactive arthritis synovial fluid and blood. Significantly higher representation of disease-linked clones was reported for matched ankylosing spondylitis synovial fluid. Seven or eight highly homologous variants made up a TCR beta motif, and this motif appeared characteristic of ankylosing spondylitis blood.

There are 13 residues in the CDR3. V lost 4 bases and J lost 5; bases outside the gene matches: 5. Germline CDR1 is SGHDT and CDR2 is YYEEEE. The table lists this clonotype with a few counts. The target antigen is unknown. The chain recombines TRBV5-6 with TRBJ2-7; 8 bases fit TRBD1. The clonotype comes from a male donor with ankylosing spondylitis. The sequenced sample consisted of blood, either unsorted or a sorted T cell fraction (not recorded which). DNA of the CDR3: TGTGCCAGCAGCGCGGACAGGGTCCACGAGCAGTACTTC. It translates to CASSADRVHEQYF. Looking up the rest from reference TRBV5-6 and TRBJ2-7 gives the full variable domain: DAGVTQSPTHLIKTRGQQVTLRCSPKSGHDTVSWYQQALGQGPQFIFQYYEEEERQRGNFPDRFSGHQFPNYSSELNVNALLLGDSALYLCASSADRVHEQYFGPGTRLTVT.